These 16 T cell receptor beta chains share one sample of origin, sequenced in a study of shared clonotypes between healthy human individuals (dated by TCRdb to the early 2020s). Library method: the immunoSEQ multiplex PCR assay. TCRdb's version of the immuneACCESS table is confined to in-frame rearrangements and falls short of the full clone set. An unresolved V gene accounts for under half of the shortfall where checked; the remainder is of unknown origin. The sample table shows roughly 650,000 clones, and roughly 97% are seen once. The top ten clones comprise 0.057% of the sample. Material: naive CD4+ T cells sorted from blood. Per the publication, the cell subset or site label means: CD45RA+ positively selected. These receptors originate from a woman in her twenties or thirties in good health.

The chain combines TRBV19 with TRBJ2-3; TRBD2 matches 14 bases. Germline CDR1 and CDR2: LNHDA and SQIVND (reference sequence). V trimming: 6 bases; J trimming: 3 bases; junction bases outside the gene matches: 5. The CDR3 length is 16 residues. The CDR3 is CASSRLAGGSTDTQYF. CDR3 nucleotide sequence: TGTGCCAGTAGCAGACTAGCGGGAGGGAGTACAGATACGCAGTATTTT.

The chain recombines TRBV6-5 with TRBJ2-5; 12 nucleotides agree with TRBD1. The J call is doubtful: the DNA matches TRBJ2-7 better. This CDR3 comprises 15 residues. Germline CDR1 MNHEY, CDR2 SVGAGI. CDR3 sequence: CASSPRDRGQYEQYF. The CDR3 DNA is TGTGCCAGCAGCCCACGGGACAGGGGGCAGTACGAGCAGTACTTC.

The table lists this clone with a count of one. The chain joins TRBV2 to TRBJ2-3; TRBD2 matches at 10 bases. Germline-derived CDR1 and CDR2 are SNHLY and FYNNEI. After removal of 6 bases from V and 4 bases from J, the junction contained 4 bases not matched to a gene. The CDR3 runs 14 residues. The CDR3 bases are TGTGCCAGCAGGAGCGGGAGGGACGCAGATACGCAGTATTTT. Translated, it gives CASRSGRDADTQYF.

As DNA, the CDR3 is TGCAGCGTTCAATTGGTGGCGGGAGGGGATACGCAGTATTTT. The encoded protein is CSVQLVAGGDTQYF. The chain couples TRBV29-1 to TRBJ2-3; 9 nucleotides match TRBD2. There are 14 residues in the CDR3. CDR1 is SQVTM, CDR2 ANQGSEA, per germline. V lost 5 bases, J lost 6 bases, and 9 bases stayed unmatched.

A word on this clone: The sample contains more than one DNA sequence encoding this CDR3. J is TRBJ2-5 and V is TRBV11-2; D is uncertain. Trimming took 1 base from V and 1 from J, leaving 1 base between them. The CDR3 sequence is 12 residues long. CDR1 and CDR2 from the germline V gene are SGHAT and FQNNGV. The DNA of the CDR3 is TGTGCCAGCAGCTTAGCCCAAGAGACCCAGTACTTC. Translation: CASSLAQETQYF.

This chain joins TRBV29-1 and TRBJ1-2; TRBD1 agrees at 9 bases. Looked up from germline, CDR1 is SQVTM and CDR2 is ANQGSEA. Trimming took 1 base from V and 4 from J; bases not matched to a gene: 1. The CDR3 totals 13 residues. The CDR3 bases are TGCAGCGTTGAAGTGGGACAGGGCTATGGCTACACCTTC. Its translation is CSVEVGQGYGYTF. Using reference TRBV29-1 and TRBJ1-2 for the parts outside the CDR3, the full variable domain is SAVISQKPSRDICQRGTSLTIQCQVDSQVTMMFWYRQQPGQSLTLIATANQGSEATYESGFVIDKFPISRPNLTFSTLTVSNMSPEDSSIYLCSVEVGQGYGYTFGSGTRLTVV.

This clone was found once. The chain links TRBV7-9 to TRBJ1-1; D not certain. Germline-derived CDR1 and CDR2 are SEHNR and FQNEAQ (reference sequence). The CDR3 consists of 16 residues. V gave up 3 bases and J gave up 4 bases, with 18 bases separating them. The CDR3 DNA reads TGTGCCAGCAGCTTGAGAGAGCCTTCCTTAGGCACTGAAGCTTTCTTT. Its translation is CASSLREPSLGTEAFF.

J is TRBJ1-1 and V is TRBV4-1; D remains unclear. The V and J ends lost 0 bases and 4 bases respectively, with 15 bases between them. The germline V gene has CDR1 MGHRA and CDR2 YSYEKL. CDR3 size: 16 residues. The CDR3 sequence is CASSQDSQPLGTEAFF. The DNA for the CDR3 is TGCGCCAGCAGCCAAGATAGCCAGCCGCTGGGCACTGAAGCTTTCTTT.

This rearrangement joins TRBV28 to TRBJ1-6, with 7 bases aligning to TRBD1. This CDR3 comprises 14 residues. V shed 6 bases, J shed 10 bases, and the junction held 9 bases outside the gene matches. The germline gives CDR1 MDHEN, CDR2 SYDVKM. The CDR3 DNA reads TGTGCCAGCAGCCTAGGACAGGTTGGCTCACCCCTCCACTTT. Translated: CASSLGQVGSPLHF.

The V and J genes are TRBV28 and TRBJ2-6; D might be TRBD2 (5 bases). The CDR3 has 17 amino acids. Germline lookup yields CDR1 MDHEN and CDR2 SYDVKM. Trimming removed 2 bases at V and 3 bases at J, with 14 bases between. The CDR3 loop reads CASSLRGLGSGANVLTF. The CDR3 nucleotides are TGTGCCAGCAGTTTACGGGGTTTGGGTAGTGGGGCCAACGTCCTGACTTTC.

In this sample, this clone turned up once. CDR3 DNA sequence: TGTGCCCTACAACAGGGCCCCTATGGCTACACCTTC. Protein: CALQQGPYGYTF. The genes are TRBV2 and TRBJ1-2; D may be TRBD1 (6 bases). Looked up from germline, CDR1 is SNHLY and CDR2 is FYNNEI. V lost 11 bases, J lost 4 bases, and 14 bases lay in between. The CDR3 is 12 residues long.

V usage is TRBV7-2 and J usage is TRBJ2-7, with D tentatively TRBD1 (5 bases). V dropped 2 bases and J dropped 1 base, with 12 bases sitting between them. The germline V gene encodes CDR1 SGHTA and CDR2 FQGNSA. The CDR3 is made up of 15 amino acids. This CDR3 is CASSLWTTRSYEQYF. The DNA for the CDR3 is TGTGCCAGCAGCTTATGGACAACCAGGTCCTACGAGCAGTACTTC.

The V gene is TRBV5-1, the J gene TRBJ2-1; the D call may be TRBD1 or TRBD2 (5 bases each). Trimming removed 2 bases at V and 2 bases at J, with 14 bases between. The CDR3 sequence is 16 residues long. CDR1 and CDR2 (germline): SGHRS, YFSETQ. CDR3 region: CASSFSGTLTYNEQFF. For the CDR3, the DNA is TGCGCCAGCAGCTTTTCTGGGACGCTTACCTACAATGAGCAGTTCTTC.

The CDR3 coding sequence is TGTGCCAGTAGTACCCGCGGCCTCGACGGCTACACCTTC. Translating it yields CASSTRGLDGYTF. The chain recombines TRBV19 with TRBJ1-2; D not certain. V was clipped by 4 bases and J by 8 bases, with 14 bases between them. Per germline, CDR1 LNHDA and CDR2 SQIVND (reference sequence). CDR3 length: 13 amino acids.

The chain couples TRBV6-6 to TRBJ1-2; D may be TRBD1 (5 bases). Germline assignment: CDR1 MNHNY and CDR2 SVGAGI (reference sequence). The CDR3 consists of 14 residues. Trimming took 0 bases from V and 6 from J, leaving 11 bases between them. CDR3 DNA: TGTGCCAGCAGTTACTCTGGCAGGGCGGATGGCTACACCTTC. Amino acids: CASSYSGRADGYTF.

The rearrangement links TRBV10-3 to TRBJ2-1; D is uncertain. CDR3 length: 15 amino acids. V was shortened by 8 bases and J by 4 bases, with 18 bases between the two germline ends. From germline, CDR1 is ENHRY and CDR2 SYGVKD. The CDR3 DNA reads as TGTGCCATCTCTTCTCCGGTAGACCTTTACAATGAGCAGTTCTTC. Amino acids: CAISSPVDLYNEQFF.